This passage covers 20 T cell receptor beta chains from one sample sequenced in a study of cytomegalovirus exposure and HLA in healthy donors. The protocol was immunoSEQ multiplex PCR, while the TCRdb copy is restricted to in-frame clones and leaves out a portion. The repertoire has 130,000 to 150,000 clones, about 88% of them found once; the top ten carry about 10%. The sequenced material came from PBMCs. Source of these receptors: a woman between 18 and 29 years old in good health and CMV-seropositive.

This clone came up once. In nucleotides, the CDR3 is TGCGCCAGCAGCACCGGACAGGGAACTAGCACAGATACGCAGTATTTT. Encoded protein: CASSTGQGTSTDTQYF. V usage is TRBV5-1 and J usage is TRBJ2-3; 8 bases map to TRBD1. The germline gives CDR1 SGHRS, CDR2 YFSETQ. This CDR3 is built from 16 residues. V shed 4 bases, J shed 0 bases, and the junction held 7 bases outside the gene matches. The full variable domain, in which reference TRBV5-1 and TRBJ2-3 provide the parts outside the CDR3, is KAGVTQTPRYLIKTRGQQVTLSCSPISGHRSVSWYQQTPGQGLQFLFEYFSETQRNKGNFPGRFSGRQFSNSRSEMNVSTLELGDSALYLCASSTGQGTSTDTQYFGPGTRLTVL.

This clone has just one count. This chain uses TRBV23-1 with TRBJ2-7; TRBD1 agrees at 7 bases. TRBV23-1 is flagged as an ORF with uncertain function. Losses at the gene ends were 1 base for V and 1 base for J; bases not matched to a gene: 7. This CDR3 spans 16 amino acids. The CDR3 bases are TGCGCCAGCAGTCAATACGGGACAGCCTTTTCCTACGAGCAGTACTTC. It is translated as CASSQYGTAFSYEQYF.

This clone was found a few times. The junction does not match germline at one end; this may be a read error. The chain recombines TRBV19 with TRBJ1-5, with TRBD1 as a possible D gene (5 bases). This CDR3 is 15 amino acids long. CDR1 is LNHDA, CDR2 SQIVND, per germline (reference sequence). The CDR3 reads CASTIRGAGNQPQHF. CDR3 nucleotides: TGTGCCAGTACTATAAGGGGCGCGGGCAATCAGCCCCAGCATTTT.

V gene TRBV28 combines with J gene TRBJ2-5; TRBD2 matches at 9 bases. Trimming took 7 bases from V and 2 from J; bases not matched to a gene: 8. This CDR3 spans 15 amino acids. Germline values: CDR1 MDHEN, CDR2 SYDVKM. CDR3 nucleotides: TGTGCCAGCACTTTGATAGGACTAGCGCAAGAGACCCAGTACTTC. The encoded protein is CASTLIGLAQETQYF.

The chain links TRBV29-1 to TRBJ2-1; no definite D call. CDR1 is SQVTM, CDR2 ANQGSEA, per germline. V lost 7 bases, J lost 4 bases, and 8 bases lay in between. The CDR3 runs to 11 residues. The CDR3 loop reads CSANTYNEQFF. CDR3 nucleotide sequence: TGCAGCGCGAATACTTACAATGAGCAGTTCTTC.

The chain has TRBV28 and TRBJ1-6; 10 nucleotides align to TRBD1. The germline gives CDR1 MDHEN, CDR2 SYDVKM. V gave up 3 bases and J gave up 8 bases; unmatched junction bases: 7. The CDR3 consists of 16 residues. The DNA for the CDR3 is TGTGCCAGCAGTTTTCCCAGGACAGGGGGTGATTCACCCCTCCACTTT. Encoded protein: CASSFPRTGGDSPLHF.

V gene TRBV28 combines with J gene TRBJ1-1; possibly TRBD1 for D (6 bases). The germline gives CDR1 MDHEN, CDR2 SYDVKM. Trimming took off 5 bases at V and 0 bases at J, with 10 bases between the two ends. The CDR3 consists of 14 residues. This chain's CDR3 is CASSPGHLNTEAFF. The CDR3, as DNA: TGTGCCAGCAGTCCGGGACACTTGAACACTGAAGCTTTCTTT. The full variable domain, in which reference TRBV28 and TRBJ1-1 provide the parts outside the CDR3, is DVKVTQSSRYLVKRTGEKVFLECVQDMDHENMFWYRQDPGLGLRLIYFSYDVKMKEKGDIPEGYSVSREKKERFSLILESASTNQTSMYLCASSPGHLNTEAFFGQGTRLTVV.

The rearrangement joins TRBV6-1 to TRBJ1-1, with TRBD1 matching 8 bases. Germline V gene lookup returns CDR1 MNHNS and CDR2 SASEGT. The CDR3 covers 13 residues. V shed 2 bases and J 11 bases; nucleotides not matched to a gene: 7. The CDR3: CASSENRGFGAFF. CDR3 DNA sequence: TGTGCCAGCAGTGAAAACAGGGGGTTTGGTGCTTTCTTT.

This chain connects TRBV5-1 to TRBJ1-1; 7 positions match TRBD1. Losses at the gene ends were 5 bases for V and 4 bases for J; bases not matched to a gene: 8. There are 14 residues in the CDR3. Germline assignment: CDR1 SGHRS and CDR2 YFSETQ. This CDR3 is CASSLTGLPTEAFF. Written as DNA, the CDR3 is TGCGCCAGCAGTTTGACAGGGCTGCCCACTGAAGCTTTCTTT.

This sequence joins TRBV6-1 and TRBJ2-3; perhaps TRBD2 as D (6 bases). This CDR3 comprises 15 residues. The V end lost 11 bases, the J end lost 4 bases, and 22 bases lay between the germline ends. Germline loops: CDR1 MNHNS, CDR2 SASEGT. CDR3 protein: CAGRSSGGGPDTQYF. For the CDR3, the DNA is TGTGCCGGCCGGAGCTCCGGGGGTGGCCCAGATACGCAGTATTTT.

The rearrangement joins TRBV9 to TRBJ1-1, with 7 bases fitting TRBD1. The CDR3 totals 15 residues. The V gene's germline CDR1 is SGDLS and CDR2 YYNGEE. The junction had 9 bases not matched to a gene; V was cut back by 3 bases and J by 4 bases. CDR3 loop: CASSAGPGQLTEAFF. The CDR3 coding sequence is TGTGCCAGCAGCGCCGGTCCGGGACAGCTCACTGAAGCTTTCTTT. Variable domain in full (rest from reference TRBV9 and TRBJ1-1): DSGVTQTPKHLITATGQRVTLRCSPRSGDLSVYWYQQSLDQGLQFLIQYYNGEERAKGNILERFSAQQFPDLHSELNLSSLELGDSALYFCASSAGPGQLTEAFFGQGTRLTVV.

This chain connects TRBV2 to TRBJ2-4, with a tentative D call TRBD2 (6 bases). The CDR3 sequence is 14 residues long. V was clipped by 8 bases and J by 0 bases, with 11 bases between them. Germline V CDR1 and CDR2: SNHLY, FYNNEI. CDR3 sequence: CASAGGLAKNIQYF. The CDR3 nucleotides read TGTGCCAGCGCCGGGGGTCTAGCCAAAAACATTCAGTACTTC.

The CDR3 coding sequence is TGTGCCAGCAGCTTATCAACGGGTACCTACGAGCAGTACTTC. Its translation is CASSLSTGTYEQYF. The chain joins TRBV7-2 to TRBJ2-7; no clear D gene. This CDR3 contains 14 residues. CDR1 and CDR2 (germline): SGHTA, FQGNSA. Trimming cost V 2 bases and J 2 bases, with 10 bases left between them.

The J gene is TRBJ1-4, the V gene TRBV7-2; D may be TRBD1 (5 bases). The CDR3 runs 17 residues. CDR1 SGHTA and CDR2 FQGNSA come from the germline V gene. Trimming left V 1 base short and J 8 bases short, with 20 bases between. CDR3 loop: CASSLVALGALGEKLFF. The CDR3 DNA reads TGTGCCAGCAGCTTAGTGGCTCTAGGGGCCCTGGGAGAAAAACTGTTTTTT.

The rearrangement links TRBV28 to TRBJ1-1; D ambiguous. Germline V gene data show CDR1 as MDHEN and CDR2 as SYDVKM. The CDR3 sequence is 14 residues long. Deletions cut 3 bases from V and 0 bases from J, with 8 bases between. DNA for the CDR3: TGTGCCAGCAGTTTTGTGTCCATGAACACTGAAGCTTTCTTT. Its protein is CASSFVSMNTEAFF.

This clone was seen just once. This chain connects TRBV7-3 to TRBJ1-1; a possible D gene is TRBD1 (6 bases). CDR1 and CDR2 from the germline V gene are SGHTA and FQGTGA. This CDR3 contains 14 residues. Trimming stripped 0 bases from V and 5 bases from J, with 10 bases between. CDR3 coding DNA: TGTGCCAGCAGCTTAACTCAAGGGGGAACTGAAGCTTTCTTT. Protein: CASSLTQGGTEAFF.

The chain combines TRBV10-2 with TRBJ1-1; TRBD1 matches at 7 bases. The V and J ends lost 6 bases and 0 bases, in that order; junction bases with no gene match: 7. This CDR3 has 15 amino acids. Germline lookup yields CDR1 WSHSY and CDR2 SAAADI. For the CDR3, the DNA is TGCGCCAGCAGCCGCGGACAGGACCTGAACACTGAAGCTTTCTTT. It yields the protein CASSRGQDLNTEAFF.

V and J are TRBV9 and TRBJ2-7, with unresolved D. V shed 2 bases and J shed 3 bases, with 15 bases lying between them. CDR1 SGDLS and CDR2 YYNGEE come from the germline V gene. CDR3 length: 15 residues. The CDR3 sequence: CASSVREVPYYEQYF. CDR3 sequence (DNA): TGTGCCAGCAGCGTCCGCGAAGTCCCGTACTACGAGCAGTACTTC.

The chain combines TRBV27 with TRBJ2-1; 11 bases match TRBD2. The CDR3 covers 18 residues. The V segment lost 5 bases and the J segment 5 bases; nucleotides outside the gene matches: 14. CDR1 is MNHEY and CDR2 is SMNVEV in the germline V gene (reference sequence). CDR3 region: CASSPHPQGLAANNEQFF. The CDR3 region has the DNA TGTGCCAGCAGTCCCCATCCCCAGGGACTAGCGGCAAACAATGAGCAGTTCTTC.

The V gene is TRBV4-1, the J gene TRBJ2-4; 9 bases fit TRBD2. V gave up 1 base and J gave up 0 bases; unmatched junction bases: 4. Germline V CDR1 and CDR2: MGHRA, YSYEKL. The CDR3 spans 17 residues. The CDR3 region is CASSQAAGGLAKNIQYF. The CDR3, as DNA: TGCGCCAGCAGCCAAGCGGCGGGAGGGCTAGCCAAAAACATTCAGTACTTC.